This T cell receptor (beta chain) was captured by sequencing in a study of shared clonotypes between healthy human individuals. The repertoire was sequenced with immunoSEQ multiplex PCR; TCRdb's copy has only in-frame clones and lacks some. The sample shows roughly 2.4 million clones, almost 96% of them seen only once. CDR3 length: 15 amino acids. V shed 1 base and J 4 bases; nucleotides not matched to a gene: 3. Germline values: CDR1 SGHNT, CDR2 YYREEE (reference sequence). The sample comprised naive CD4+ T cells sorted from blood. Sample subset: CD45RA+ positively selected. The receptor's source is a man younger than 35 in good health. This chain connects TRBV5-4 to TRBJ2-1; 9 positions match TRBD2. The CDR3 DNA follows: TGTGCCAGCAGCTTGTCTAGCGGGGTTTACAATGAGCAGTTCTTC. Its protein product is CASSLSSGVYNEQFF. Based on the CDR3 plus reference TRBV5-4 and TRBJ2-1, the full variable domain is ETGVTQSPTHLIKTRGQQVTLRCSSQSGHNTVSWYQQALGQGPQFIFQYYREEENGRGNFPPRFSGLQFPNYSSELNVNALELDDSALYLCASSLSSGVYNEQFFGPGTRLTVL.